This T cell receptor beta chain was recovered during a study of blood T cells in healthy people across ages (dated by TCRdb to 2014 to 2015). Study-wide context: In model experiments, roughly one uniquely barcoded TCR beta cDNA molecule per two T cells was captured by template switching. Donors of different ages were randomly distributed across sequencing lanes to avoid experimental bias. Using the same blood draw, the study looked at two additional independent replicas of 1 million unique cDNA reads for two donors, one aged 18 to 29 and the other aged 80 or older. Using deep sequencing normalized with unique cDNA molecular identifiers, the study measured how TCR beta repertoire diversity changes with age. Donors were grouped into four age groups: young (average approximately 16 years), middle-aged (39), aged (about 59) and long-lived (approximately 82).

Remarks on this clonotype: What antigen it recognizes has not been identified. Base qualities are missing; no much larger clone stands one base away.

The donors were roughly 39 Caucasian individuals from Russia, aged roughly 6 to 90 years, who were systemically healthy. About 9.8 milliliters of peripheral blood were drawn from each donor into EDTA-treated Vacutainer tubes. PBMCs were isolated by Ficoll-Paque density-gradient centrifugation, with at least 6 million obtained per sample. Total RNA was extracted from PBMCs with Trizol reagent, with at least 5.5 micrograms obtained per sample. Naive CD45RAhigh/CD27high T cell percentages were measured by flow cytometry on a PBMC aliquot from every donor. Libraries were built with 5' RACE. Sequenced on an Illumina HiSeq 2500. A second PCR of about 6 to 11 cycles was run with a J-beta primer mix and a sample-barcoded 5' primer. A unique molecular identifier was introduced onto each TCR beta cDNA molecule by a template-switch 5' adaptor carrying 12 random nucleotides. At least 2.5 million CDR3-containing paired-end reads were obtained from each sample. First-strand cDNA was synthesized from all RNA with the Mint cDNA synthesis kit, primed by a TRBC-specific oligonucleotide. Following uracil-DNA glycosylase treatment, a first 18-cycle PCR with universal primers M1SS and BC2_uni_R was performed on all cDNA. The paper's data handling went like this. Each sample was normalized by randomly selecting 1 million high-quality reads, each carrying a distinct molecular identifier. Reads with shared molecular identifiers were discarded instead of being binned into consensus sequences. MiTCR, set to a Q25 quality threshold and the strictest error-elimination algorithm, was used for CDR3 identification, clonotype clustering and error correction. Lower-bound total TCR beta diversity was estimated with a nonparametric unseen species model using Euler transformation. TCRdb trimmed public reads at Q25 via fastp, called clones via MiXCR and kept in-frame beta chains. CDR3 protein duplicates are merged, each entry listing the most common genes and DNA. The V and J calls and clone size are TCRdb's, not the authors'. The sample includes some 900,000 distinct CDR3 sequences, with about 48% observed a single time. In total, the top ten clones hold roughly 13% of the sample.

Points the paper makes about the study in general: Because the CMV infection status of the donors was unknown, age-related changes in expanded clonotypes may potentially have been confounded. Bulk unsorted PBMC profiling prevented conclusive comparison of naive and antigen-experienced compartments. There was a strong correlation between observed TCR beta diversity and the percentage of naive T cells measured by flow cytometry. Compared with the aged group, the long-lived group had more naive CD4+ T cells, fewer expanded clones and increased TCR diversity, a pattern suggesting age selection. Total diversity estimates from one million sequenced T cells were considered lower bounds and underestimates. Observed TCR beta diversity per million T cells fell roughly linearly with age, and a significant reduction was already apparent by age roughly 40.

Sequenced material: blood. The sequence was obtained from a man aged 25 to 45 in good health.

The CDR3 in this case is CASSQVQGAPHEQYF. The DNA sequence is given as TGTGCCAGCAGCCAAGTCCAGGGGGCGCCGCACGAGCAGTACTTC. This receptor chain uses TRBV14 and TRBJ2-7; TRBD1 agrees with 8 junctional bases. The CDR3 contains 15 residues, cysteine and phenylalanine counted. Kept here is only the CDR3 DNA, which spans 45 bases and is read in frame from base 1. Trimmed from V: 1 base; trimmed from J: 5 bases; junction bases lacking a gene match: 7. The germline V gene supplies CDR1 SGHDN and CDR2 FVKESK.